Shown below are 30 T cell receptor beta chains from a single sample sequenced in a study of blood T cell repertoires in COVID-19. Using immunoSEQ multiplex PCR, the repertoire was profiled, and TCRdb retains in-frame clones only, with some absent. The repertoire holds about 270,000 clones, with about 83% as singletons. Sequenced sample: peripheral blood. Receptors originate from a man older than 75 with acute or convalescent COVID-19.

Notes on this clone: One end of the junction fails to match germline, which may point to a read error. The CDR3 is CAGSGGTPYGYTF. Written as DNA, the CDR3 is TGTGCCGGCAGCGGGGGGACCCCCTATGGCTACACCTTC. This chain uses TRBV6-5 with TRBJ1-2; tentatively, D is TRBD1 (5 bases). The CDR3 runs to 13 residues. Germline V gene sequence: CDR1 MNHEY, CDR2 SVGAGI.

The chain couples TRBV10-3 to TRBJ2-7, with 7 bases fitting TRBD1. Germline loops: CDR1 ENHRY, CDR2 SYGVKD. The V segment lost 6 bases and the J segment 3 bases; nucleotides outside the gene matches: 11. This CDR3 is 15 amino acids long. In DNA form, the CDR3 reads TGTGCCATCAGCCCCACAAGACAGGGTTTCTACGAGCAGTACTTC. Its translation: CAISPTRQGFYEQYF.

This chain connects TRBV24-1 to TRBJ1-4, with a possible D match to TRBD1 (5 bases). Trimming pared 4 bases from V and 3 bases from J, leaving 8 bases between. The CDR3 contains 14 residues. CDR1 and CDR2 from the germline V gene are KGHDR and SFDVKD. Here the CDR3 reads CATSEGASNEKLFF. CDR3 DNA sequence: TGTGCCACCAGTGAAGGGGCCTCTAATGAAAAACTGTTTTTT.

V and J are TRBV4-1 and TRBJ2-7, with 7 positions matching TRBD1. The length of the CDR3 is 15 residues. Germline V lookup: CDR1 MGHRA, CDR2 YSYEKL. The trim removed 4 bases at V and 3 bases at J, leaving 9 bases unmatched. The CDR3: CASSPLGQTGYEQYF. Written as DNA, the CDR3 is TGCGCCAGCAGCCCGCTGGGACAGACTGGCTACGAGCAGTACTTC.

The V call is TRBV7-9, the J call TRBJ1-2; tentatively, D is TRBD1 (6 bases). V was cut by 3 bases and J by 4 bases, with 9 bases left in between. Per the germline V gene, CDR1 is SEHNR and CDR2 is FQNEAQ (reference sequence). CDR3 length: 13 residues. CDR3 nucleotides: TGTGCCAGCAGCTTTCGGACAGCCTATGGCTACACCTTC. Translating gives CASSFRTAYGYTF.

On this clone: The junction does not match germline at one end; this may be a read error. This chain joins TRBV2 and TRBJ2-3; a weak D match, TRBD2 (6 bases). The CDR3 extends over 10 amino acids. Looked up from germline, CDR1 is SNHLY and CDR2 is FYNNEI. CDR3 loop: CATARGFIDF. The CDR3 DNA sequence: TGTGCCACCGCGCGGGGTTTCATAGATTTT.

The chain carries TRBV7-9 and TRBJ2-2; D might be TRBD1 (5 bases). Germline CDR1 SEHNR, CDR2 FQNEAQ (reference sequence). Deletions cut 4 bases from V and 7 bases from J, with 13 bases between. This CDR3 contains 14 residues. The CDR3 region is CASSWGRKVGELFF. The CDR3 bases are TGTGCCAGCAGCTGGGGCCGAAAGGTCGGGGAGCTGTTTTTT.

In DNA, the CDR3 is TGCGCCAGCAGCTTGCTGCCTATCGGGAACTCCTACGAGCAGTACTTC. Translated, it gives CASSLLPIGNSYEQYF. The V and J genes are TRBV5-1 and TRBJ2-7, with D possibly matching TRBD2 (5 bases). CDR3 length equals 16 residues. Germline CDR1 reads SGHRS; CDR2 reads YFSETQ. V was clipped by 1 base and J by 0 bases, with 14 bases between them.

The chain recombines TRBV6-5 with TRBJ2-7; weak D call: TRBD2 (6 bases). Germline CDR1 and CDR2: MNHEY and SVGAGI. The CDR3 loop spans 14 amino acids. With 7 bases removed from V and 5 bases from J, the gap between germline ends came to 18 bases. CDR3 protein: CASTPGYGGDEQYF. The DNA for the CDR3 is TGTGCCAGCACCCCAGGGTACGGAGGGGACGAGCAGTACTTC.

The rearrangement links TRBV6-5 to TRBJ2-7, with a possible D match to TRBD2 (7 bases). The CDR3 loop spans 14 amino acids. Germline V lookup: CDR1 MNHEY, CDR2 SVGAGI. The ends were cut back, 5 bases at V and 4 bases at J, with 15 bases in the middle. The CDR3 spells CASSRGGVLYEQYF. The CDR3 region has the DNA TGTGCCAGCAGTAGGGGGGGTGTCTTATACGAGCAGTACTTC.

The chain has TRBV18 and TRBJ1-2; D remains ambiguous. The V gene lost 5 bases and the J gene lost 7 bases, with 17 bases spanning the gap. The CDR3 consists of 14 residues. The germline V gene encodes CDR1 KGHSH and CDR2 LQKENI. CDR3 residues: CASSSEAAGFGYTF. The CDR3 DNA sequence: TGTGCCAGCTCATCCGAGGCGGCGGGGTTTGGCTACACCTTC.

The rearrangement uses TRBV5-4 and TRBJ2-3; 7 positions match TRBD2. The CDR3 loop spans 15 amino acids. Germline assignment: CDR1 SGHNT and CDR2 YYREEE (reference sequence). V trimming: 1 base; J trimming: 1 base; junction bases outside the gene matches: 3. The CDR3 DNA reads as TGTGCCAGCAGCTTGCGCGGGGGAGGCACAGATACGCAGTATTTT. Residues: CASSLRGGGTDTQYF. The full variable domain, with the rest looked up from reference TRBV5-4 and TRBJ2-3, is ETGVTQSPTHLIKTRGQQVTLRCSSQSGHNTVSWYQQALGQGPQFIFQYYREEENGRGNFPPRFSGLQFPNYSSELNVNALELDDSALYLCASSLRGGGTDTQYFGPGTRLTVL.

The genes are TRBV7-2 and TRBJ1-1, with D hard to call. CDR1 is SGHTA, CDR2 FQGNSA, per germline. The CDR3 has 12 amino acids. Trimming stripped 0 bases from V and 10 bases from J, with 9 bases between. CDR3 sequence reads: CASSLARSPAFF. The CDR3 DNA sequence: TGTGCCAGCAGCTTAGCCAGGTCTCCAGCTTTCTTT.

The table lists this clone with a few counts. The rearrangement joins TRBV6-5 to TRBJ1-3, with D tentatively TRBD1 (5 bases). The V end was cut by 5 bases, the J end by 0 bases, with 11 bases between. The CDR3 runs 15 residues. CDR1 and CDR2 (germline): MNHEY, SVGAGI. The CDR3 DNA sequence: TGTGCCAGCAGTCCGAACAGGATCTCTGGAAACACCATATATTTT. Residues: CASSPNRISGNTIYF.

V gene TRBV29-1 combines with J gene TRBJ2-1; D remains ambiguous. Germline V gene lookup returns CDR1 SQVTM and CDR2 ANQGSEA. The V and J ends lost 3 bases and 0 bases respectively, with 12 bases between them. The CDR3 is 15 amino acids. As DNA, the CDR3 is TGCAGCGTTGATGACGACACCTACTCCTACAATGAGCAGTTCTTC. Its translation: CSVDDDTYSYNEQFF.

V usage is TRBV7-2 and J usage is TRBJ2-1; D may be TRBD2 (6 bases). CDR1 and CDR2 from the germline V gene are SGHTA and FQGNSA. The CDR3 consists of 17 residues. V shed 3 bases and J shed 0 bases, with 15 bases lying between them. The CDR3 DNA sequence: TGTGCCAGCAGCTTGCGCTCTAGCGTCAGCTCCTACAATGAGCAGTTCTTC. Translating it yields CASSLRSSVSSYNEQFF.

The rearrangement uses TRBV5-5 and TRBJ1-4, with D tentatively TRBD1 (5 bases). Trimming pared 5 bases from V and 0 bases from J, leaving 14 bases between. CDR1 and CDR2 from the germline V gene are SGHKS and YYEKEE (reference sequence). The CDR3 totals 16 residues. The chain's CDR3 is CASSSGPRATNEKLFF. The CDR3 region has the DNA TGTGCCAGCAGTTCAGGCCCCAGGGCAACTAATGAAAAACTGTTTTTT.

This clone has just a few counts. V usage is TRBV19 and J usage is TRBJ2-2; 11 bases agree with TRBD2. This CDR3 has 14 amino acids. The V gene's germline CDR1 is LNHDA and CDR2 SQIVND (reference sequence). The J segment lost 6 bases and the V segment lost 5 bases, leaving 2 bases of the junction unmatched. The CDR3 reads CASSPGLAAGELFF. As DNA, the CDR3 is TGTGCCAGTAGTCCGGGACTAGCGGCCGGGGAGCTGTTTTTT.

The DNA for the CDR3 is TGTGCCAGCAGCCCGGTGGGAGCTGGCCTTACCGGCTACACCTTC. Protein: CASSPVGAGLTGYTF. The chain recombines TRBV9 with TRBJ1-2; D call uncertain. In germline, CDR1 is SGDLS, CDR2 YYNGEE. There are 15 residues in the CDR3. Trimming cost V 4 bases and J 8 bases, with 21 bases left between them.

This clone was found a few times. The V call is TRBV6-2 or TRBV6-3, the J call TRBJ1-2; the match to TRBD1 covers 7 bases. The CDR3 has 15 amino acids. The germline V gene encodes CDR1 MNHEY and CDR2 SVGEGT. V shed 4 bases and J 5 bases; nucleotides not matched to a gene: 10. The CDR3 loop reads CASSLLSGQTYGYTF. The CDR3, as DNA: TGTGCCAGCAGTTTACTTTCGGGACAGACTTATGGCTACACCTTC.

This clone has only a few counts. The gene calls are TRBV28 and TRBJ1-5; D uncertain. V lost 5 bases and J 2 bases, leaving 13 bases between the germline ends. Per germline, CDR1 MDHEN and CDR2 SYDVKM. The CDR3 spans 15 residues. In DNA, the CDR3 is TGTGCCAGCAGTCTACTTACAGTTCGCAATCAGCCCCAGCATTTT. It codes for CASSLLTVRNQPQHF.

The CDR3 DNA sequence: TGTGCCAGCAGCCAAGATTATTCGGCAGGGGGACAGCCCCAGCATTTT. Protein sequence: CASSQDYSAGGQPQHF. The chain carries TRBV4-2 and TRBJ1-5; TRBD1 agrees at 7 bases. This CDR3 spans 16 amino acids. Trimming took 0 bases from V and 7 from J; bases not matched to a gene: 9. Germline CDR1 LGHNA, CDR2 YNFKEQ.

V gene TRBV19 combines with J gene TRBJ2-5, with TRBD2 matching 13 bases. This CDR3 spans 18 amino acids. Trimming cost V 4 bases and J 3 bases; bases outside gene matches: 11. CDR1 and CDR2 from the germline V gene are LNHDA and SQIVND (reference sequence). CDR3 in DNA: TGTGCCAGTAGTACGCCGGGACTAGCGGGGAGTTTTGAAGAGACCCAGTACTTC. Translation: CASSTPGLAGSFEETQYF.

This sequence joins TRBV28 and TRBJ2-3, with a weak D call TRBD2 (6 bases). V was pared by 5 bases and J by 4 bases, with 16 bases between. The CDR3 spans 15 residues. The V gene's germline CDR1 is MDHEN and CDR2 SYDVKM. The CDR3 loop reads CASSLNPGVADTQYF. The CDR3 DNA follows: TGTGCCAGCAGTCTAAACCCGGGGGTGGCAGATACGCAGTATTTT.

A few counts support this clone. The CDR3 nucleotides read TGTGCCAGCAGTTCCCAGGGGTATGGCTACACCTTC. Protein: CASSSQGYGYTF. The V and J genes are TRBV28 and TRBJ1-2; maybe TRBD1 (6 bases). V shed 4 bases and J shed 5 bases, with 8 bases lying between them. Germline V lookup: CDR1 MDHEN, CDR2 SYDVKM. CDR3 length equals 12 residues.

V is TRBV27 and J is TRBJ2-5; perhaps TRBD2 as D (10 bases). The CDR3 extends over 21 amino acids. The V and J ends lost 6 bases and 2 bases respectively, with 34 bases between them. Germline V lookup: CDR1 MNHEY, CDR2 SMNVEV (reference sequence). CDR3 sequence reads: CASSLGWDRAGTSALQETQYF. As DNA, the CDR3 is TGTGCCAGCAGCCTCGGATGGGACAGGGCCGGGACTAGCGCATTACAAGAGACCCAGTACTTC.

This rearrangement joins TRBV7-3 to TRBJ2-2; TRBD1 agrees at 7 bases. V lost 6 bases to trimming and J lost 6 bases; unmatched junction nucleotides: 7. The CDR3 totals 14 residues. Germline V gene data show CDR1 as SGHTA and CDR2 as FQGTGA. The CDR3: CASRPTGTAGELFF. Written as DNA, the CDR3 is TGTGCCAGCAGGCCGACAGGGACCGCCGGGGAGCTGTTTTTT.

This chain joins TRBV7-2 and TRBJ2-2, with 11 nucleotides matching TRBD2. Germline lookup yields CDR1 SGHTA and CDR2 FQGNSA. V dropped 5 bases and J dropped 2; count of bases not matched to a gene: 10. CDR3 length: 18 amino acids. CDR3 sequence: CASSVGLAGGSNTGELFF. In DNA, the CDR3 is TGTGCCAGCAGCGTGGGCCTAGCGGGGGGATCAAACACCGGGGAGCTGTTTTTT.

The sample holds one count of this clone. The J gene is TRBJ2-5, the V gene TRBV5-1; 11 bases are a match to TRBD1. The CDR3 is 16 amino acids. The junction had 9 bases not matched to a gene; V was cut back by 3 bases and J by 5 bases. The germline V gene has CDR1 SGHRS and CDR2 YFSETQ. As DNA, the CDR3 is TGCGCCAGCAGCTCGGTCGGACAGGGGGCTTGGGAGACCCAGTACTTC. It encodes CASSSVGQGAWETQYF.

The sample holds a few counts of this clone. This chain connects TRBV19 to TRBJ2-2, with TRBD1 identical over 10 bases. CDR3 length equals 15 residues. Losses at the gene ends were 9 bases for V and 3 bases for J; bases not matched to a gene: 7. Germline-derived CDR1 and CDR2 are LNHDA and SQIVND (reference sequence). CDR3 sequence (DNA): TGTGCCAGCCAGACAGGGGGCTCGGACACCGGGGAGCTGTTTTTT. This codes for CASQTGGSDTGELFF.